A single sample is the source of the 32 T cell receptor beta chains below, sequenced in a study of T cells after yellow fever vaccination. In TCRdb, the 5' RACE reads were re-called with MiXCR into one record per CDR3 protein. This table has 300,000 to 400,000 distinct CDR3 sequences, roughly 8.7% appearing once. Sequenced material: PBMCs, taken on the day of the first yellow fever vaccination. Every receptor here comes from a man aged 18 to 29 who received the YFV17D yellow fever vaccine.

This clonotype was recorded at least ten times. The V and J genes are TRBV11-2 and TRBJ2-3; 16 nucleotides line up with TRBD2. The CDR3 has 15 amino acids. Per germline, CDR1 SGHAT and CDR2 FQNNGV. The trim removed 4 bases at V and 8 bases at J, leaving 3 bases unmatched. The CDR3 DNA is TGTGCCAGCAGCTCGGGACTAGCGGGGGGGCCTACGCAGTATTTT. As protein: CASSSGLAGGPTQYF.

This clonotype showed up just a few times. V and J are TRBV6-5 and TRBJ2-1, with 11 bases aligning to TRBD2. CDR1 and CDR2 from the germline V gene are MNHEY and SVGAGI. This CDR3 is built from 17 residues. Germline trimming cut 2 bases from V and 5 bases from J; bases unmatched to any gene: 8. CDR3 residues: CASSYQLAGELNNEQFF. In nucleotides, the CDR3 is TGTGCCAGCAGTTACCAACTAGCGGGGGAACTCAACAATGAGCAGTTCTTC.

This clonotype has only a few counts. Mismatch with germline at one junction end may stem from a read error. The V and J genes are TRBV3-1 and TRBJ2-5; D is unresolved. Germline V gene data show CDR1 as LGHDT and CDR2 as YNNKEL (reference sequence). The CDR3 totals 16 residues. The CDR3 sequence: CASSQAKTDGRQAPDF. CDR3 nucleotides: TGTGCCAGCAGCCAGGCAAAGACTGACGGCAGGCAGGCCCCCGACTTC.

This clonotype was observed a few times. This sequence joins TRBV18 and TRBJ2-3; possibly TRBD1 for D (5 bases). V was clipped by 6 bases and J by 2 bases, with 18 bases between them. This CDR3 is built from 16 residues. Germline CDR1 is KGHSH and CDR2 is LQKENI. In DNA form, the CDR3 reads TGTGCCAGCTCTCTCCTCAGGGCCTCTTACACAGATACGCAGTATTTT. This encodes CASSLLRASYTDTQYF.

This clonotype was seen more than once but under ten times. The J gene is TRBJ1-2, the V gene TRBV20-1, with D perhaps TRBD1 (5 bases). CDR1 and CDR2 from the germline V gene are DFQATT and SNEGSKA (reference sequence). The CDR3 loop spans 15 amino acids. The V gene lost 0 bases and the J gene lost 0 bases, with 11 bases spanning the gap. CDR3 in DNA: TGCAGTGCTAGAGATTGGACAAGCCCTAACTATGGCTACACCTTC. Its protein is CSARDWTSPNYGYTF.

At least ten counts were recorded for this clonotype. The CDR3 reads CASSKGASYNEQFF. The CDR3 nucleotides are TGTGCCAGCAGCAAAGGAGCGTCCTACAATGAGCAGTTCTTC. The chain links TRBV12-3 or TRBV12-4 to TRBJ2-1; D gene uncertain. The CDR3 runs to 14 residues. The V gene lost 6 bases and the J gene lost 1 base, with 10 bases spanning the gap.

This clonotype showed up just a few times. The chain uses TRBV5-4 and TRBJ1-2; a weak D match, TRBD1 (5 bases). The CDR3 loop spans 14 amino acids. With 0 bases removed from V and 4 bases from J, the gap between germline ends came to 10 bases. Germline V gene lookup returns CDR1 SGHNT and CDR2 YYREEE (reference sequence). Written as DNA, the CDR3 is TGTGCCAGCAGCTTGGCCCCAGGGTCCTATGGCTACACCTTC. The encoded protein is CASSLAPGSYGYTF.

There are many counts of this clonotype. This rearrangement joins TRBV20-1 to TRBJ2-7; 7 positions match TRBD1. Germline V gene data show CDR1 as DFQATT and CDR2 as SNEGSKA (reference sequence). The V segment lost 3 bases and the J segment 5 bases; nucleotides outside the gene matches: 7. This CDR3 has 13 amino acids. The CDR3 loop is CSASRRQGDEQYF. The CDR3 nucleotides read TGCAGTGCTAGCAGGCGACAGGGTGACGAGCAGTACTTC.

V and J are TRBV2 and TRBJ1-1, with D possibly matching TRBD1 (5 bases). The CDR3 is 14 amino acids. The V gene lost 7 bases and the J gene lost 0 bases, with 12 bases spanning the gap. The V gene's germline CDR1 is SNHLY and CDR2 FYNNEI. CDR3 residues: CASTEDSLNTEAFF. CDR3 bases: TGTGCCAGCACCGAAGACAGCCTGAACACTGAAGCTTTCTTT.

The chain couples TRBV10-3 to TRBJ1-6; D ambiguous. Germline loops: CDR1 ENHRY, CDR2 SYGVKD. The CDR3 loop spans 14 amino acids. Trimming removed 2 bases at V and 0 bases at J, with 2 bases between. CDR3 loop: CAISESSYNSPLHF. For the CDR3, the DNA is TGTGCCATCAGTGAGAGCTCCTATAATTCACCCCTCCACTTT.

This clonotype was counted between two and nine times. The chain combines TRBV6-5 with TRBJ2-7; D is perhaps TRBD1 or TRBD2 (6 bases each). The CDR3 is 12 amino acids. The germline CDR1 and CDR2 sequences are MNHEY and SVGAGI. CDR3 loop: CAFRGPPYEQYV. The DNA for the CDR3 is TGTGCATTCCGGGGGCCTCCCTACGAGCAGTACGTC.

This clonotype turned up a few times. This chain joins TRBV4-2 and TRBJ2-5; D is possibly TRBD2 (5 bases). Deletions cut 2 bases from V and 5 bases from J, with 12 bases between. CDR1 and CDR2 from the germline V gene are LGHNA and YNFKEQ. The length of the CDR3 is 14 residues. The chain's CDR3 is CASSQSLGGETQYF. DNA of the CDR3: TGTGCCAGCAGCCAATCTTTGGGCGGGGAGACCCAGTACTTC.

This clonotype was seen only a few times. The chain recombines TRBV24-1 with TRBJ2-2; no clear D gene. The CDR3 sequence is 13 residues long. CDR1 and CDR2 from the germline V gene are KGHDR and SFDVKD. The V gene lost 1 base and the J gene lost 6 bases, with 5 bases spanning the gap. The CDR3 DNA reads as TGTGCCACCAGTGATTTAAGGCCCGGGGAGCTGTTTTTT. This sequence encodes CATSDLRPGELFF.

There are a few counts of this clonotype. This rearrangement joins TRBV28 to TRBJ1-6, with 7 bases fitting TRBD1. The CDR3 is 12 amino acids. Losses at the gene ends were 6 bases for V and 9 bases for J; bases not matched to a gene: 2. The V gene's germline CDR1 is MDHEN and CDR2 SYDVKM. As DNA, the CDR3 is TGTGCCAGCAGCCAGGGGGGTTCACCCCTCCACTTT. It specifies CASSQGGSPLHF.

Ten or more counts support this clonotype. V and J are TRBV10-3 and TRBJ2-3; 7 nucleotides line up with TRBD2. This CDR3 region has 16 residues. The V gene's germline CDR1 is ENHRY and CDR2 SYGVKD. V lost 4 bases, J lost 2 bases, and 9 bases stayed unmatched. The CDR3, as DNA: TGTGCCATCAGTGCCGTGGAGCGGGGCTACACAGATACGCAGTATTTT. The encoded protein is CAISAVERGYTDTQYF.

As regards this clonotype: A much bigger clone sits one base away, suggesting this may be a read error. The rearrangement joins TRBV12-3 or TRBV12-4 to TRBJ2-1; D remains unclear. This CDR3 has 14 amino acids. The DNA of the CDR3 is TGTGCCAGCAGACAAGGACGAAGATACAGTGAGCAGTTCTTC. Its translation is CASRQGRRYSEQFF.

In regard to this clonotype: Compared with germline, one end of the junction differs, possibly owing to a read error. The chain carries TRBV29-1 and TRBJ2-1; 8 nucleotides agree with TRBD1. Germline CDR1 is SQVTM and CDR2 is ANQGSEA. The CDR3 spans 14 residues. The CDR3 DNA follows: TGCAGCGCTGAGCGGCAGGGGGCAAAGGGTGAGCAGTTTTTC. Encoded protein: CSAERQGAKGEQFF.

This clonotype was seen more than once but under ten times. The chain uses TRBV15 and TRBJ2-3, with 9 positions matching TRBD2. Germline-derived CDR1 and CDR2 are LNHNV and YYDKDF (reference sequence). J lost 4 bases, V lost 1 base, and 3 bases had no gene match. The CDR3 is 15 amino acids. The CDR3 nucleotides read TGTGCCACCAGCAGAGTTAGCGGGGGCTCAGATACGCAGTATTTT. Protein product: CATSRVSGGSDTQYF.

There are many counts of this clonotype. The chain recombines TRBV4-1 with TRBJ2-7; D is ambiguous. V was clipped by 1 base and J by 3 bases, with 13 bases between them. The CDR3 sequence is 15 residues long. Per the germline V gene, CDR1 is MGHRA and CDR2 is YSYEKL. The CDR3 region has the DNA TGCGCCAGCAGCCAAGCCCCCGGGCAGTACTACGAGCAGTACTTC. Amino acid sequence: CASSQAPGQYYEQYF.

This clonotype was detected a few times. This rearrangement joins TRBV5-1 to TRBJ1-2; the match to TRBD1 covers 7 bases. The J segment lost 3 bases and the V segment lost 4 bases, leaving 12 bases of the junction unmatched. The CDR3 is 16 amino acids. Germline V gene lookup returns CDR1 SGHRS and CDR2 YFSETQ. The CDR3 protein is CASSKGGGTVYYGYTF. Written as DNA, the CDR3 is TGCGCCAGCAGCAAAGGTGGGGGGACAGTTTACTATGGCTACACCTTC.

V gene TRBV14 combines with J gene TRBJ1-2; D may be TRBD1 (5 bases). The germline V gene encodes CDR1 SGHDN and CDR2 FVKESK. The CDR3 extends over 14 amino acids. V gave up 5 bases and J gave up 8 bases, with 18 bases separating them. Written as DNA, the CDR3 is TGTGCCAGCAGCGAACGGCGGGGGACGGGAGGCTACACCTTC. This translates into CASSERRGTGGYTF.

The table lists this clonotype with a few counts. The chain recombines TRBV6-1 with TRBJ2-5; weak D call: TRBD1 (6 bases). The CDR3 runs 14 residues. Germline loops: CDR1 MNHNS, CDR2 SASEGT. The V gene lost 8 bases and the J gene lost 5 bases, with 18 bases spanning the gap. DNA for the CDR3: TGTGCCAGCGGCAGGGGAACACCTGGGGAGACCCAGTACTTC. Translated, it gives CASGRGTPGETQYF.

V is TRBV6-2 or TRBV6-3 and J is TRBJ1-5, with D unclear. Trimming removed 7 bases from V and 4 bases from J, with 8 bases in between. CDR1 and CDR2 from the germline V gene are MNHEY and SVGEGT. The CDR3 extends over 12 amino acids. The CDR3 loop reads CASNRMNQPQHF. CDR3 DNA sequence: TGTGCCAGCAATAGGATGAATCAGCCCCAGCATTTT.

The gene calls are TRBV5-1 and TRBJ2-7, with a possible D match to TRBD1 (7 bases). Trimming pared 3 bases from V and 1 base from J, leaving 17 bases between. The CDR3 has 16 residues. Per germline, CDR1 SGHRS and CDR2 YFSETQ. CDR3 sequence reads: CASSWEVGGASYEQYF. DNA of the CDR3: TGCGCCAGCAGCTGGGAGGTAGGGGGCGCGTCCTACGAGCAGTACTTC. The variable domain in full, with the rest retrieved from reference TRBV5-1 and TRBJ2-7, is KAGVTQTPRYLIKTRGQQVTLSCSPISGHRSVSWYQQTPGQGLQFLFEYFSETQRNKGNFPGRFSGRQFSNSRSEMNVSTLELGDSALYLCASSWEVGGASYEQYFGPGTRLTVT.

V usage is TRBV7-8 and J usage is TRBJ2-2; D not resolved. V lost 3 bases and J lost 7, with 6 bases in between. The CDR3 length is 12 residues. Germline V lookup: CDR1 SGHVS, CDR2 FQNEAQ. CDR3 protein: CASSFGVGELFF. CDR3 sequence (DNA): TGTGCCAGCAGCTTTGGAGTCGGGGAGCTGTTTTTT.

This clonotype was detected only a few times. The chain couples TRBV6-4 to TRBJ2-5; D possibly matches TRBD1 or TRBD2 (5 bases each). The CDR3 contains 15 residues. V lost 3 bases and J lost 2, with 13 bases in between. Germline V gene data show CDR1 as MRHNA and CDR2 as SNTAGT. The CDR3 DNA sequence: TGTGCCAGCAGTGAACTCGGGACCCCTCAAGAGACCCAGTACTTC. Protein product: CASSELGTPQETQYF.

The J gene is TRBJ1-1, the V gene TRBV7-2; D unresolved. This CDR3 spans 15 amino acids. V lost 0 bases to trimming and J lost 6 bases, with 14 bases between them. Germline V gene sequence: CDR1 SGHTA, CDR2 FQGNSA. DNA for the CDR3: TGTGCCAGCAGCTTAGCGCCCGGAGGCACCCCTGAAGCTTTCTTT. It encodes CASSLAPGGTPEAFF.

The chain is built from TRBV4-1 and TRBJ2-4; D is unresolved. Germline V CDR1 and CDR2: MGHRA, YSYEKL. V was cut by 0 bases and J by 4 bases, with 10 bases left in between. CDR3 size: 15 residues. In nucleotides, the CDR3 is TGCGCCAGCAGCCAAGACGGGTGGGATAAAAACATTCAGTACTTC. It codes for CASSQDGWDKNIQYF.

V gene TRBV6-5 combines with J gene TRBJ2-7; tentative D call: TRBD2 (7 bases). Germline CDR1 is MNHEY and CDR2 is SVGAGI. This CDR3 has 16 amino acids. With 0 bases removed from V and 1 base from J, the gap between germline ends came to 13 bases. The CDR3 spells CASSYSRGPKSYEQYF. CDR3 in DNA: TGTGCCAGCAGTTACTCGCGGGGGCCGAAATCCTACGAGCAGTACTTC.

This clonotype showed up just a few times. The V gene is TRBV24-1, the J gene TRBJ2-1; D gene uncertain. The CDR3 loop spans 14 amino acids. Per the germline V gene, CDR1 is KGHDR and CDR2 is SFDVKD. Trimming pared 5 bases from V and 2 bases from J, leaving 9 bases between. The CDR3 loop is CATSAVTPYNEQFF. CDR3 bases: TGTGCCACCAGTGCGGTTACCCCCTACAATGAGCAGTTCTTC.

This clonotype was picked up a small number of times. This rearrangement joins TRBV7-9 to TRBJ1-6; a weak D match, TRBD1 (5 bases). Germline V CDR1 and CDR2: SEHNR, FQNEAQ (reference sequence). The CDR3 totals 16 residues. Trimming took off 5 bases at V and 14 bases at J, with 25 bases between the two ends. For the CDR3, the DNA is TGTGCCAGCAGCCACCCCGGAGGACGAGTTCAAGGGGCCCTCCACTTT. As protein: CASSHPGGRVQGALHF.

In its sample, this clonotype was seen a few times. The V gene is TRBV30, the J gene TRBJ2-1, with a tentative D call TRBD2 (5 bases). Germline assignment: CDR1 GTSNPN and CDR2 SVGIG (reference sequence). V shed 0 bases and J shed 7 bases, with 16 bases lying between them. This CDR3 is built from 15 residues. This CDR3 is CAWSVRGRRSNEQFF. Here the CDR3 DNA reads TGTGCCTGGAGTGTGCGAGGGCGAAGGAGTAATGAGCAGTTCTTC.